These T cell receptor beta chains were read from a single sample in a study of cytomegalovirus exposure and HLA in healthy donors. Repertoires were generated with immunoSEQ multiplex PCR, while TCRdb's copy carries only in-frame clones and drops some. The profile shows 180,000 or so clones, around 80% of them singletons. Sample: PBMCs. The receptors stem from a young woman in good health and CMV-seronegative. CDR3s include the opening cysteine and the closing phenylalanine or tryptophan. A D gene is named only where the DNA matches it firmly. Some rows mark clone size as missing; the rest say once, few, many or name a class of expanded clone.

clone_size,d_call,j_call,v_call,cdr3_aa,cdr3_nt
once,TRBD2,TRBJ2-3,TRBV27,CASKGLATDTQYF,TGTGCCAGCAAGGGACTAGCTACAGATACGCAGTATTTT
NA,TRBD1,TRBJ2-2,TRBV7-3,CASSSTGGSTGELFF,TGTGCCAGCAGCTCCACAGGGGGCTCCACCGGGGAGCTGTTTTTT
NA,TRBD1,TRBJ1-1,TRBV5-1,CASSLTGTGGNTEAFF,TGCGCCAGCAGCTTGACCGGGACAGGGGGGAACACTGAAGCTTTCTTT
NA,TRBD1,TRBJ2-5,TRBV11-1,CASSMDRVGETQYF,TGTGCCAGCAGCATGGACAGGGTTGGGGAGACCCAGTACTTC
NA,TRBD2,TRBJ2-2,TRBV5-3,CARSSPTSGRALANTGELFF,TGTGCCAGAAGCTCCCCCACCAGCGGGAGGGCCTTAGCGAACACCGGGGAGCTGTTTTTT
NA,NA,TRBJ2-7,TRBV27,CASSGGKAYEQYF,TGTGCCAGCAGTGGCGGGAAGGCTTACGAGCAGTACTTC
NA,NA,TRBJ1-5,TRBV19,CASSGHTEVGQPQHF,TGTGCCAGTAGTGGACATACCGAGGTGGGTCAGCCCCAGCATTTT
NA,TRBD2,TRBJ2-5,TRBV4-1,CASSPRGLAGETQYF,TGCGCCAGCAGCCCGCGGGGACTAGCGGGAGAGACCCAGTACTTC
NA,NA,TRBJ1-4,TRBV5-6,CASSLQGLVEKLFF,TGTGCCAGCAGCTTACAGGGTCTCGTTGAAAAACTGTTTTTT
NA,TRBD2,TRBJ2-7,TRBV7-3,CASSYSSGSEQYF,TGTGCCAGCAGTTATTCTAGCGGGAGCGAGCAGTACTTC
NA,NA,TRBJ1-2,TRBV18,CASSPPLRGWGYTF,TGTGCCAGCTCACCACCCCTCAGGGGATGGGGCTACACCTTC
NA,TRBD1,TRBJ2-1,TRBV6-5,CASSRTRTGGGEQFF,TGTGCCAGCAGCCGGACCCGGACAGGCGGAGGTGAGCAGTTCTTC
NA,TRBD2,TRBJ2-1,TRBV15,CATSREGVAGGPSEQFF,TGTGCCACCAGCAGAGAAGGTGTAGCGGGAGGGCCGAGTGAGCAGTTCTTC
NA,NA,TRBJ2-5,TRBV7-7,CASSRSGGQETQYF,TGTGCTAGCAGCCGCAGCGGAGGCCAAGAGACCCAGTACTTC
NA,TRBD2,TRBJ2-3,TRBV7-9,CASSLGLAGPRADTQYF,TGTGCCAGCAGCTTAGGGTTAGCGGGACCCCGGGCAGATACGCAGTATTTT
NA,TRBD1,TRBJ1-2,TRBV18,CASSPGDSNYGYTF,TGTGCCAGCTCACCAGGGGACAGTAACTATGGCTACACCTTC
NA,TRBD2,TRBJ2-3,TRBV30,CAWSASGSGDTQYF,TGTGCCTGGAGTGCTAGCGGGAGCGGGGATACGCAGTATTTT
NA,TRBD2,TRBJ2-2,TRBV5-1,CASSPTVAGVGTGELFF,TGCGCCAGCAGCCCCACAGTAGCGGGAGTGGGCACCGGGGAGCTGTTTTTT
NA,NA,TRBJ1-4,TRBV28,CASSFLGGKLFF,TGTGCCAGCAGTTTTCTCGGGGGGAAACTGTTTTTT
NA,NA,TRBJ1-1,TRBV4-1,CASSSKVQGAGVKDTEAFF,TGCGCCAGCAGTTCTAAGGTCCAGGGTGCAGGGGTGAAGGACACTGAAGCTTTCTTT
once,NA,TRBJ2-7,TRBV11-3,CASSLEQGTHEQYF,TGTGCCAGCAGCTTAGAACAGGGTACCCACGAGCAGTACTTC